This T cell receptor (beta chain) was recorded in a study of blood T cell repertoires in COVID-19. Study details: PBMCs, B-cell-depleted T cells, or T cells provided the cDNA or gDNA that made up the material.

This CDR3 comprises 14 residues. V shed 5 bases and J 3 bases; nucleotides not matched to a gene: 3. Germline CDR1 and CDR2: SGHAT and FQNNGV. Study processing details: Reference gene primer amplification yielded estimated nucleated cell counts. Generated by immunoSEQ multiplex PCR, the TCRdb table keeps only in-frame clones and is missing some. The D gene and trimming were derived from the DNA, and the V and J assignments and clone size from that table. This table holds approximately 82,000 clones, approximately 82% found once. V usage is TRBV11-2 and J usage is TRBJ2-4; 8 bases map to TRBD1. Sequenced input: peripheral blood. This clonotype was obtained from a man over 45 with active or convalescent COVID-19. CDR3 sequence: CASSAQGGKNIQYF. For the CDR3, the DNA is TGTGCCAGCAGCGCACAGGGGGGCAAAAACATTCAGTACTTC.